The 15 T cell receptor beta chains reported below all come from one sample, sequenced in a study of T cell changes during pregnancy in multiple sclerosis. Profiling relied on immunoSEQ multiplex PCR, and the TCRdb table lists in-frame clones only, not all of them. The sample includes some 70,000 clones, about 91% of them seen just once. The source was peripheral blood, collected in the second trimester of pregnancy. These receptors all stem from a female donor in good health, enrolled as a control in a pregnancy study.

J is TRBJ2-3 and V is TRBV2, with TRBD2 matching over 8 bases. This CDR3 is built from 16 residues. V was clipped by 3 bases and J by 0 bases; unmatched bases: 5. The germline V gene encodes CDR1 SNHLY and CDR2 FYNNEI. The DNA for the CDR3 is TGTGCCAGCAGTGACCCAAGCGGGAGTAGCACAGATACGCAGTATTTT. Translated, it gives CASSDPSGSSTDTQYF.

The rearrangement joins TRBV7-3 to TRBJ2-1; no reliable D call. Germline V gene sequence: CDR1 SGHTA, CDR2 FQGTGA. Trimming took 1 base from V and 6 from J, leaving 4 bases between them. The CDR3 has 12 amino acids. CDR3 residues: CASSLSLNEQFF. The CDR3 bases are TGTGCCAGCAGCTTAAGTCTCAATGAGCAGTTCTTC.

This rearrangement joins TRBV25-1 to TRBJ2-5; 13 bases map to TRBD2. V shed 6 bases, J shed 5 bases, and the junction held 6 bases outside the gene matches. Germline-derived CDR1 and CDR2 are MGHDK and SYGVNS. There are 15 residues in the CDR3. Here the CDR3 DNA reads TGTGCCAGCAGCAGACTAGCGGGAGGTATGGAGACCCAGTACTTC. Its translation is CASSRLAGGMETQYF.

A single count supports this clone. V is TRBV18 and J is TRBJ2-7, with TRBD1 matching 11 bases. V shed 4 bases and J 5 bases; nucleotides not matched to a gene: 10. The CDR3 is 16 residues long. Germline V gene data show CDR1 as KGHSH and CDR2 as LQKENI. CDR3 coding DNA: TGTGCCAGCTCACTAAACCTGGACAGGGGGCTAAACGAGCAGTACTTC. This encodes CASSLNLDRGLNEQYF.

The chain uses TRBV20-1 and TRBJ2-5; D is perhaps TRBD1 (5 bases). The V gene's germline CDR1 is DFQATT and CDR2 SNEGSKA (reference sequence). CDR3 length: 10 residues. Trimming left V 6 bases short and J 4 bases short, with 6 bases between. The CDR3 loop is CSAGAETQYF. The CDR3 bases are TGCAGTGCAGGGGCAGAGACCCAGTACTTC.

This clone is a singleton in its sample. J is TRBJ1-5 and V is TRBV6-5; D is perhaps TRBD1 (6 bases). The CDR3 is made up of 15 amino acids. Germline values: CDR1 MNHEY, CDR2 SVGAGI. The V and J ends lost 6 bases and 4 bases respectively, with 16 bases between them. CDR3 amino acids: CASRATGHSNQPQHF. For the CDR3, the DNA is TGTGCCAGCAGGGCTACGGGACATTCTAATCAGCCCCAGCATTTT.

The genes are TRBV7-2 and TRBJ1-1; D is possibly TRBD1 (5 bases). Trimming removed 0 bases from V and 0 bases from J, with 17 bases in between. The CDR3 consists of 18 residues. Germline CDR1 SGHTA, CDR2 FQGNSA. The CDR3 nucleotides are TGTGCCAGCAGCTTAGCGCTAGGAGGGGCCGCCCTGAACACTGAAGCTTTCTTT. It is translated as CASSLALGGAALNTEAFF.

This chain links TRBV4-1 with TRBJ2-1, with 11 bases identical to TRBD2. The V segment lost 1 base and the J segment 5 bases; nucleotides outside the gene matches: 4. The germline V gene has CDR1 MGHRA and CDR2 YSYEKL. The CDR3 loop spans 16 amino acids. CDR3 bases: TGCGCCAGCAGCCAAGCACGACTAGCGGGAAACAATGAGCAGTTCTTC. Amino acids: CASSQARLAGNNEQFF.

This chain joins TRBV18 and TRBJ2-7; TRBD2 aligns across 8 bases. The trim removed 0 bases at V and 5 bases at J, leaving 3 bases unmatched. The CDR3 has 14 amino acids. Germline values: CDR1 KGHSH, CDR2 LQKENI. CDR3 DNA sequence: TGTGCCAGCTCACCACCGGGACTAGATAACGAGCAGTACTTC. Amino acids: CASSPPGLDNEQYF.

V is TRBV28 and J is TRBJ1-2, with D tentatively TRBD1 (5 bases). Per germline, CDR1 MDHEN and CDR2 SYDVKM. V lost 7 bases, J lost 3 bases, and 9 bases lay in between. The CDR3 loop spans 12 amino acids. CDR3 nucleotides: TGTGCCAGCACCTCGGGGGACTATGGCTACACCTTC. Its translation is CASTSGDYGYTF.

The V and J genes are TRBV11-1 and TRBJ2-2; 8 bases are a match to TRBD2. This CDR3 is 15 amino acids long. V trimming: 6 bases; J trimming: 6 bases; junction bases outside the gene matches: 9. Germline lookup yields CDR1 SGHAT and CDR2 FQDESV (reference sequence). In DNA form, the CDR3 reads TGTGCCAGCAGGCTCCCCACGGGAGGGCCCGGGGAGCTGTTTTTT. It translates to CASRLPTGGPGELFF.

This clone was seen only a few times. The genes are TRBV6-5 and TRBJ1-3; TRBD1 might be the D (6 bases). The germline V gene has CDR1 MNHEY and CDR2 SVGAGI. The CDR3 is 13 residues long. Trimming stripped 6 bases from V and 4 bases from J, with 10 bases between. CDR3 loop: CASSTGTGNTIYF. The DNA of the CDR3 is TGTGCCAGCAGCACAGGGACGGGAAACACCATATATTTT.

V and J are TRBV2 and TRBJ2-1, with TRBD2 matching over 13 bases. The CDR3 spans 15 residues. Trimming cost V 5 bases and J 8 bases; bases outside gene matches: 6. CDR1 and CDR2 (germline): SNHLY, FYNNEI. The CDR3 DNA sequence: TGTGCCAGCAGTCCAACTAGCGGGAGGGCCTATGAGCAGTTCTTC. Translation: CASSPTSGRAYEQFF.

This chain uses TRBV6-6 with TRBJ2-2; no reliable D call. The V end was cut by 2 bases, the J end by 3 bases, with 13 bases between. This CDR3 is built from 16 residues. Germline V gene sequence: CDR1 MNHNY, CDR2 SVGAGI (reference sequence). The CDR3 here is CASSYAGPKDTGELFF. The CDR3 DNA is TGTGCCAGCAGTTACGCAGGTCCCAAGGACACCGGGGAGCTGTTTTTT.

The chain links TRBV6-5 to TRBJ2-1, with no clear D. The CDR3 loop spans 16 amino acids. The V gene's germline CDR1 is MNHEY and CDR2 SVGAGI. Trimming took off 3 bases at V and 0 bases at J, with 12 bases between the two ends. The CDR3 protein is CASSYSGASSYNEQFF. CDR3 bases: TGTGCCAGCAGTTATTCCGGTGCTAGCTCCTACAATGAGCAGTTCTTC.